The 15 T cell receptor beta chains below were found in one sample sequenced in a study of beta chain bispecific antibodies for T cell cancers. General study points: The leukemia cells, rather than normal T cells, gave most of the targeted TRBV signal.

No antigen has been assigned to these receptors. A single record per CDR3 protein comes from TCRdb applying MiXCR to the 5' RACE reads. The table includes just over 20,000 distinct CDR3 sequences, less than 3% detected once. Blood mononuclear cells were expanded for around three days using either OKT3 anti-CD3 antibody or CD3/CD28 beads. The sequencing sample was made of healthy donor T cells cultured with leukemia cells. These receptors were taken from a human donor in good health. Some clones in this sample may be carry-over from other donors' samples.

This clonotype was seen many times. V usage is TRBV12-3 or TRBV12-4 and J usage is TRBJ2-1, with D unclear. The V end was cut by 6 bases, the J end by 10 bases, with 19 bases between. The CDR3 runs to 14 residues. Written as DNA, the CDR3 is TGTGCCAGCAGGTCGCTTTTTGGAATTGGAGAGCAGTTCTTC. Encoded protein: CASRSLFGIGEQFF.

There are many counts of this clonotype. V is TRBV10-2 and J is TRBJ1-1; perhaps TRBD1 as D (6 bases). Germline V gene sequence: CDR1 WSHSY, CDR2 SAAADI. This CDR3 contains 14 residues. Trimming took off 2 bases at V and 4 bases at J, with 11 bases between the two ends. The CDR3 nucleotides are TGCGCCAGCAGTGAGGGGGGCCTAACCACTGAAGCTTTCTTT. Protein sequence: CASSEGGLTTEAFF.

This clonotype was seen at least ten times. The chain is built from TRBV2 and TRBJ2-1; D may be TRBD1 (6 bases). V dropped 5 bases and J dropped 2 bases, with 7 bases sitting between them. The CDR3 has 13 residues. Germline V gene data show CDR1 as SNHLY and CDR2 as FYNNEI. The CDR3 sequence is CASSRTAYNEQFF. The CDR3 DNA reads TGTGCCAGCAGTCGGACAGCCTACAATGAGCAGTTCTTC.

This clonotype was observed at least ten times. This chain joins TRBV3-1 and TRBJ2-5; possible D gene TRBD2, 6 bases. Trimming removed 3 bases at V and 2 bases at J, with 13 bases between. Germline V gene data show CDR1 as LGHDT and CDR2 as YNNKEL (reference sequence). The CDR3 has 15 amino acids. The CDR3: CASSHRLERQETQYF. In DNA form, the CDR3 reads TGTGCCAGCAGCCATCGACTAGAGCGGCAAGAGACCCAGTACTTC.

In this sample, this clonotype turned up many times. The chain is built from TRBV5-1 and TRBJ1-1; no definite D call. V was cut by 4 bases and J by 2 bases, with 15 bases left in between. The CDR3 consists of 15 residues. CDR1 and CDR2 from the germline V gene are SGHRS and YFSETQ. The CDR3: CASSIRTDPNTEAFF. CDR3 nucleotides: TGCGCCAGCAGCATCCGGACGGACCCCAACACTGAAGCTTTCTTT.

The genes are TRBV14 and TRBJ2-1; 16 nucleotides line up with TRBD2. The V gene end was trimmed by 5 bases and the J gene end by 7 bases; junction bases not matched to a gene: 11. The CDR3 is 18 amino acids. In germline, CDR1 is SGHDN, CDR2 FVKESK. In DNA form, the CDR3 reads TGTGCCAGCAGCGATTCGGGACTAGCGGGGGGGCGAGTGAATGAGCAGTTCTTC. Its translation is CASSDSGLAGGRVNEQFF.

This clonotype was detected many times. The chain links TRBV6-1 to TRBJ2-1; D not certain. Trimming stripped 3 bases from V and 6 bases from J, with 12 bases between. The CDR3 spans 14 residues. Germline V gives CDR1 MNHNS, CDR2 SASEGT. As DNA, the CDR3 is TGTGCCAGCAGTGATCCCAATAGGTCCAATGAGCAGTTCTTC. Protein product: CASSDPNRSNEQFF.

This clonotype was recorded many times. The chain uses TRBV5-1 and TRBJ2-1; 11 bases line up with TRBD2. Germline lookup yields CDR1 SGHRS and CDR2 YFSETQ. V shed 7 bases, J shed 8 bases, and the junction held 8 bases outside the gene matches. The CDR3 runs 14 residues. This chain's CDR3 is CASALAGGVDEQFF. The CDR3 nucleotides read TGCGCCAGCGCTCTAGCGGGGGGCGTGGATGAGCAGTTCTTC. Together with reference TRBV5-1 and TRBJ2-1, the CDR3 gives the full variable domain: KAGVTQTPRYLIKTRGQQVTLSCSPISGHRSVSWYQQTPGQGLQFLFEYFSETQRNKGNFPGRFSGRQFSNSRSEMNVSTLELGDSALYLCASALAGGVDEQFFGPGTRLTVL.

There are many counts of this clonotype. DNA for the CDR3: TGTGCCATCAACCCGGGGGGGGTTGATCGCGCGGATACGCAGTATTTT. Amino acids: CAINPGGVDRADTQYF. The chain has TRBV10-3 and TRBJ2-3; 8 bases map to TRBD2. The V gene's germline CDR1 is ENHRY and CDR2 SYGVKD. The CDR3 runs to 16 residues. J gave up 6 bases and V 7 bases, and 15 bases lay outside the gene matches.

This clonotype was detected many times. J is TRBJ2-5 and V is TRBV19; maybe TRBD1 (5 bases). The V gene lost 5 bases and the J gene lost 1 base, with 8 bases spanning the gap. Germline CDR1 LNHDA, CDR2 SQIVND (reference sequence). This CDR3 spans 13 amino acids. The CDR3 nucleotides read TGTGCCAGTAGTTGGGGCGGCCAAGAGACCCAGTACTTC. Protein: CASSWGGQETQYF.

This clonotype was picked up many times. The chain combines TRBV5-1 with TRBJ1-1, with TRBD1 matching 7 bases. The CDR3 extends over 13 amino acids. Germline assignment: CDR1 SGHRS and CDR2 YFSETQ. V dropped 7 bases and J dropped 5; count of bases not matched to a gene: 8. CDR3 nucleotide sequence: TGCGCCAGCCGACAGGGACGAGGTACTGAAGCTTTCTTT. Translation gives CASRQGRGTEAFF.

This clonotype was recorded at least ten times. The chain couples TRBV12-3 or TRBV12-4 to TRBJ1-2; D is ambiguous. There are 13 residues in the CDR3. V lost 5 bases to trimming and J lost 8 bases, with 15 bases between them. The CDR3 DNA reads TGTGCCAGCAGTCTCCCCTCTTCGGAGGGCTACACCTTC. It specifies CASSLPSSEGYTF.

This clonotype was counted ten times or more. This chain uses TRBV10-3 with TRBJ2-1; D not resolved. The CDR3 spans 18 residues. V lost 1 base, J lost 0 bases, and 16 bases lay in between. The germline CDR1 and CDR2 sequences are ENHRY and SYGVKD. The CDR3 here is CAISEYFSRSSSYNEQFF. The CDR3 DNA is TGTGCCATCAGTGAGTACTTTTCTCGGAGTAGCTCCTACAATGAGCAGTTCTTC.

There are many counts of this clonotype. The chain carries TRBV9 and TRBJ2-2; the D is unclear. Looked up from germline, CDR1 is SGDLS and CDR2 is YYNGEE. Trimming stripped 0 bases from V and 1 base from J, with 10 bases between. This CDR3 is 16 amino acids long. The CDR3 DNA reads TGTGCCAGCAGCGTAGCATCCAGTGGGAACACCGGGGAGCTGTTTTTT. Its translation is CASSVASSGNTGELFF.

Ten or more counts support this clonotype. The V gene is TRBV6-5, the J gene TRBJ1-5; TRBD1 is a possible D gene (5 bases). V was pared by 8 bases and J by 5 bases, with 16 bases between. In germline, CDR1 is MNHEY, CDR2 SVGAGI. This CDR3 contains 14 residues. The CDR3 region is CASSRTGEDQPQHF. The CDR3 coding sequence is TGTGCCAGCTCAAGAACGGGGGAGGATCAGCCCCAGCATTTT.